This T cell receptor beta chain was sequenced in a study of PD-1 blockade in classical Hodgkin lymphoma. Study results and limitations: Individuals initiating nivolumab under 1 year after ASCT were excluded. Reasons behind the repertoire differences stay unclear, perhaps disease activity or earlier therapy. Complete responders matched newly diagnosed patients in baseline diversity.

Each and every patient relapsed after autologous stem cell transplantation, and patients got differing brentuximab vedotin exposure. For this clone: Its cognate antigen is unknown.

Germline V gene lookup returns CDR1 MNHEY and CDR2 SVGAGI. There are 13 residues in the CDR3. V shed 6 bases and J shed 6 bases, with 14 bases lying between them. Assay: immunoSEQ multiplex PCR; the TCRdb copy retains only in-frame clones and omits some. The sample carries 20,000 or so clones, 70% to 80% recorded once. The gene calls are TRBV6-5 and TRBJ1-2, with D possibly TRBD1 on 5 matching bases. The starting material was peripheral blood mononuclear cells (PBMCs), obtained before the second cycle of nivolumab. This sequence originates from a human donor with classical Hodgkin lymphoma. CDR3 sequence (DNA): TGTGCCAGCAGCCTTAATGGGGGGAATGGCTACACCTTC. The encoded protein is CASSLNGGNGYTF.